The sequence of this T cell receptor beta chain was determined in a study of T-cell reconstitution after alpha-beta-depleted transplantation in children. Looked up from germline, CDR1 is SNHLY and CDR2 is FYNNEI. CDR3 length: 14 amino acids. The germline V and J ends were trimmed by 5 bases and 2 bases, with 7 bases remaining between them. As it was prepared, the TCRbeta library received unique molecular identifiers. TCRdb fed the PCR reads into MiXCR, producing one record per CDR3 protein. The sample has just over 350,000 distinct CDR3 sequences; approximately 12% are singletons. The chain employs TRBV2 and TRBJ2-6; D remains unclear. This receptor was obtained from a human donor who donated a stem cell graft to a child with Fanconi anemia. This specimen was PBMCs, taken from the stem cell graft. The CDR3 protein is CASSNRAGANVLTF. The CDR3, as DNA: TGTGCCAGCAGTAACCGGGCTGGGGCCAACGTCCTGACTTTC.